Below, 17 T cell receptor beta chains from the same sample are listed, as sequenced in a study of cytomegalovirus exposure and HLA in healthy donors. Amplification used 60 Vbeta primers and 13 Jbeta primers. Method: immunoSEQ multiplex PCR; TCRdb's copy keeps in-frame clones and lacks some. The sample has 100,000 to 150,000 clones; around 75% are singletons. The specimen was PBMCs. These receptors originate from a man in his sixties in good health and CMV-seropositive.

The genes are TRBV7-9 and TRBJ1-3; D may be TRBD1 (5 bases). CDR1 is SEHNR and CDR2 is FQNEAQ in the germline V gene (reference sequence). The length of the CDR3 is 15 residues. V lost 5 bases and J lost 12, with 23 bases in between. The CDR3 sequence: CASSRSDSPSRNIYF. For the CDR3, the DNA is TGTGCCAGCAGCCGGTCAGACAGTCCATCACGAAACATATATTTT.

This clone was seen only a few times. V and J are TRBV5-1 and TRBJ2-5, with D perhaps TRBD1 (6 bases). This CDR3 is built from 15 residues. Germline V gene lookup returns CDR1 SGHRS and CDR2 YFSETQ. Trimming pared 1 base from V and 5 bases from J, leaving 15 bases between. The DNA for the CDR3 is TGCGCCAGCAGCTTGTCAGGGGAAGGAACGGAGACCCAGTACTTC. Translating gives CASSLSGEGTETQYF.

The V call is TRBV4-1, the J call TRBJ2-4, with D tentatively TRBD1 (6 bases). Looked up from germline, CDR1 is MGHRA and CDR2 is YSYEKL. The CDR3 loop spans 19 amino acids. Trimming stripped 0 bases from V and 0 bases from J, with 18 bases between. This CDR3 reads CASSQDLGAASVAKNIQYF. The CDR3 region has the DNA TGCGCCAGCAGCCAAGATCTGGGGGCGGCTAGTGTAGCCAAAAACATTCAGTACTTC.

The table lists this clone with a count of one. The chain combines TRBV7-8 with TRBJ1-4; TRBD1 might be the D (5 bases). Germline CDR1 is SGHVS and CDR2 is FQNEAQ. This CDR3 is built from 13 residues. Between the trimmed V and J ends, which lost 6 bases and 8 bases, there was a span of 13 bases. The CDR3 protein is CASSGTMREKLFF. The CDR3 DNA sequence: TGTGCCAGCAGTGGGACTATGCGGGAAAAACTGTTTTTT. The complete variable domain, with remaining parts taken from reference TRBV7-8 and TRBJ1-4, reads GAGVSQSPRYKVAKRGQDVALRCDPISGHVSLFWYQQALGQGPEFLTYFQNEAQLDKSGLPSDRFFAERPEGSVSTLKIQRTQQEDSAVYLCASSGTMREKLFFGSGTQLSVL.

This clone is a singleton in its sample. The V and J genes are TRBV9 and TRBJ1-2; 7 bases are a match to TRBD1. The CDR3 has 16 residues. With V trimmed by 3 bases and J by 3 bases, 11 bases remained unmatched. Germline CDR1 reads SGDLS; CDR2 reads YYNGEE. CDR3 nucleotides: TGTGCCAGCAGCGCCACAGGGGCAGTGTTTGACTATGGCTACACCTTC. Amino acids: CASSATGAVFDYGYTF.

This chain links TRBV19 with TRBJ2-7; 10 bases match TRBD2. The ends lost 6 bases at V and 5 bases at J; junction bases unmatched: 10. The germline V gene encodes CDR1 LNHDA and CDR2 SQIVND (reference sequence). The CDR3 runs 15 residues. The CDR3 reads CASSFQRGGSDEQYF. The CDR3 DNA sequence: TGTGCCAGTAGCTTCCAGCGGGGGGGGTCGGACGAGCAGTACTTC.

The chain has TRBV19 and TRBJ1-6, with 8 bases lining up with TRBD1. V lost 8 bases, J lost 5 bases, and 2 bases stayed unmatched. The CDR3 spans 13 residues. Per the germline V gene, CDR1 is LNHDA and CDR2 is SQIVND (reference sequence). The CDR3 bases are TGTGCCAGTCAGGGACAGGATAATTCACCCCTCCACTTT. This codes for CASQGQDNSPLHF.

The chain recombines TRBV7-6 with TRBJ2-7, with 11 bases fitting TRBD1. The CDR3 is made up of 14 amino acids. The V gene end was trimmed by 5 bases and the J gene end by 7 bases; junction bases not matched to a gene: 7. Germline values: CDR1 SGHVS, CDR2 FNYEAQ. This CDR3 is CASSAGQGAREQYF. DNA of the CDR3: TGTGCCAGCAGCGCAGGACAGGGGGCGAGAGAGCAGTACTTC.

The chain carries TRBV4-1 and TRBJ2-6, with TRBD1 matching 12 bases. The CDR3 is 18 amino acids. V gave up 1 base and J gave up 1 base; unmatched junction bases: 2. The germline V gene encodes CDR1 MGHRA and CDR2 YSYEKL. The CDR3 coding sequence is TGCGCCAGCAGCCAAGCGGGACAGGGGGCTTCTGGGGCCAACGTCCTGACTTTC. Protein sequence: CASSQAGQGASGANVLTF.

The chain employs TRBV7-8 and TRBJ1-6; 9 positions agree with TRBD1. This CDR3 is 18 amino acids long. The ends lost 2 bases at V and 10 bases at J; junction bases unmatched: 15. Germline V gene lookup returns CDR1 SGHVS and CDR2 FQNEAQ. CDR3 nucleotides: TGTGCCAGCAGCTTAAGGGGGGCCGGGACAGGGCTTTGGTCACCCCTCCACTTT. This encodes CASSLRGAGTGLWSPLHF.

This chain connects TRBV30 to TRBJ1-1; D is unresolved. This CDR3 has 13 residues. The germline gives CDR1 GTSNPN, CDR2 SVGIG (reference sequence). V lost 1 base and J 3 bases, leaving 9 bases between the germline ends. DNA for the CDR3: TGTGCCTGGAGTGGACTGCCGGACACTGAAGCTTTCTTT. Translating gives CAWSGLPDTEAFF.

The chain joins TRBV7-9 to TRBJ1-2, with 7 bases identical to TRBD1. V gave up 1 base and J gave up 7 bases; unmatched junction bases: 3. The CDR3 is 13 residues long. CDR1 is SEHNR and CDR2 is FQNEAQ in the germline V gene (reference sequence). CDR3 sequence reads: CASSLEGGSGYTF. The CDR3 nucleotides read TGTGCCAGCAGCTTAGAAGGGGGCAGTGGCTACACCTTC.

In its sample, this clone was seen a few times. The gene calls are TRBV11-2 and TRBJ1-4; D ambiguous. This CDR3 region has 16 residues. Germline values: CDR1 SGHAT, CDR2 FQNNGV. Trimming stripped 5 bases from V and 5 bases from J, with 18 bases between. DNA of the CDR3: TGTGCCAGCAGCCGTCTGAGCGGGCCGAAGAATGAAAAACTGTTTTTT. This sequence encodes CASSRLSGPKNEKLFF.

This clone came up a few times. Other DNA sequences in this sample translate to the same CDR3. V and J are TRBV5-1 and TRBJ1-4, with TRBD1 identical over 9 bases. This CDR3 region has 17 residues. The ends lost 4 bases at V and 1 base at J; junction bases unmatched: 8. Germline V gene sequence: CDR1 SGHRS, CDR2 YFSETQ. CDR3 nucleotides: TGCGCCAGCAGCACCGGACAGGGGCAGCAAACTAATGAAAAACTGTTTTTT. It encodes CASSTGQGQQTNEKLFF.

The V gene is TRBV9, the J gene TRBJ2-5; 8 bases align to TRBD2. J lost 4 bases, V lost 6 bases, and 5 bases had no gene match. There are 13 residues in the CDR3. The germline CDR1 and CDR2 sequences are SGDLS and YYNGEE. CDR3 nucleotides: TGTGCCAGCACCGGGGGGGCTGCAGAGACCCAGTACTTC. Amino acid sequence: CASTGGAAETQYF. Looking up the rest from reference TRBV9 and TRBJ2-5 gives the full variable domain: DSGVTQTPKHLITATGQRVTLRCSPRSGDLSVYWYQQSLDQGLQFLIQYYNGEERAKGNILERFSAQQFPDLHSELNLSSLELGDSALYFCASTGGAAETQYFGPGTRLLVL.

DNA for the CDR3: TGTGCCAGCAGCTTGGCGTCTAGCGGGGGTGAGCAGTTCTTC. Its translation is CASSLASSGGEQFF. The V call is TRBV5-4, the J call TRBJ2-1, with 10 bases aligning to TRBD2. Unmatched junction bases numbered 3, after V lost 0 bases and J lost 9 bases. This CDR3 region has 14 residues. The germline V gene encodes CDR1 SGHNT and CDR2 YYREEE (reference sequence). Using reference TRBV5-4 and TRBJ2-1 for the parts outside the CDR3, the full variable domain is ETGVTQSPTHLIKTRGQQVTLRCSSQSGHNTVSWYQQALGQGPQFIFQYYREEENGRGNFPPRFSGLQFPNYSSELNVNALELDDSALYLCASSLASSGGEQFFGPGTRLTVL.

In this sample, this clone turned up a few times. This chain connects TRBV10-2 to TRBJ2-7, with 8 bases matching TRBD1. Losses at the gene ends were 2 bases for V and 5 bases for J; bases not matched to a gene: 5. This CDR3 has 14 amino acids. Germline-derived CDR1 and CDR2 are WSHSY and SAAADI. CDR3 in amino acids: CASSEPGQENEQYF. The CDR3 nucleotides are TGCGCCAGCAGTGAGCCGGGACAGGAGAACGAGCAGTACTTC.